The text below deals with one T cell receptor (beta chain). The CDR3 sequence is 14 residues long. In germline, CDR1 is LNHDA, CDR2 SQIVND (reference sequence). V lost 2 bases and J lost 4, with 11 bases in between. Libraries were prepared by immunoSEQ multiplex PCR; TCRdb keeps only in-frame clonotypes and omits some of them. This table holds 250,000 to 300,000 clones, roughly 84% found once. This specimen belongs to a study of blood T cell repertoires in COVID-19. The receptor was isolated from a woman aged 45-65 years who had been exposed to COVID-19. The sample taken for sequencing was PBMCs or T cells enriched from blood (not recorded which). The chain is built from TRBV19 and TRBJ1-1, with a weak D call TRBD1 (5 bases). CDR3: CASSIQGRVTEAFF. The CDR3 nucleotides read TGTGCCAGTAGTATACAGGGAAGAGTCACTGAAGCTTTCTTT.